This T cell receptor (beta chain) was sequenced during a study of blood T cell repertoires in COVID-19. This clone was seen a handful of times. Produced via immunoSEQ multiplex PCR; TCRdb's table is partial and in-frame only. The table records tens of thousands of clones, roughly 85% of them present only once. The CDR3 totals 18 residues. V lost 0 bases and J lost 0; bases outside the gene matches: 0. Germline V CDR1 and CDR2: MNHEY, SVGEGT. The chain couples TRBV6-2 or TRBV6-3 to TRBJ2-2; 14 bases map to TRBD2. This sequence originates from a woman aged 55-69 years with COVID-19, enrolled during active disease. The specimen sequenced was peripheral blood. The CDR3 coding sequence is TGTGCCAGCAGTTACTCGACTAGCGGGGGGGCGAACACCGGGGAGCTGTTTTTT. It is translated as CASSYSTSGGANTGELFF.